A single TCR beta chain is shown here with its context. No antigen is known for it. This sample is drawn from a study of shared clonotypes between healthy human individuals. Germline V gene data show CDR1 as MNHEY and CDR2 as SMNVEV (reference sequence). The germline V and J ends were trimmed by 6 bases and 3 bases, with 18 bases remaining between them. There are 16 residues in the CDR3. The assay was immunoSEQ multiplex PCR, and TCRdb's table has in-frame clones only and misses some. The sample contains roughly 1,600,000 clones, approximately 98.5% of which appear only once. Study-level results: Sorted-subset sequencing, rarefaction showed, was incomplete despite large depth.

Specimen: naive CD4+ T cells sorted from blood. The sample's subset: CD45RA+ positively selected. This clonotype originated in a young man in good health. The chain links TRBV27 to TRBJ1-5; possible D gene TRBD1, 6 bases. CDR3 coding DNA: TGTGCCAGCAGCGCGACCCGGGCAGGGGTCAATCAGCCCCAGCATTTT. This gives the protein CASSATRAGVNQPQHF.